One T cell receptor (beta chain) is described in this entry. Its antigen remains unidentified. The data were taken from a study of post-analysis software for immune sequencing data. Study overall: Included courses were relapsing-remitting and secondary progressive multiple sclerosis; progressive-relapsing multiple sclerosis was also included.

Overall study findings and caveats: Samples from one preparation batch, clustered by F measure, grouped strongly together. Significantly decreased normalized Chao1 diversity was recorded for multiple sclerosis patients relative to controls.

The library was made from cDNA and included unique molecular identifiers. T cells, about 0.9 to 11 million of them, yielded around 460,000 cDNA molecules. Using its own MiXCR run on the PCR reads, TCRdb lists one record per CDR3 protein. Among fewer than 900,000 distinct CDR3 sequences listed, roughly 50% were seen once. The TCR comes from a girl under 18 with multiple sclerosis. The sequenced sample was blood.

CDR3 loop: CASSANSATNEKLFF. In DNA form, the CDR3 reads TGTGCCAGCAGTGCTAACTCGGCAACTAATGAAAAACTGTTTTTT. The chain is built from TRBV6-7 and TRBJ1-4, with D unresolved. TRBV6-7 qualifies as an ORF whose function is uncertain. The V end lost 5 bases, the J end lost 0 bases, and 10 bases lay between the germline ends. CDR3 size: 15 residues.